The 25 T cell receptor beta chains below come from one sample, sequenced in a study of shared clonotypes between healthy human individuals. The naive CD8 population came from CD45RO-negative cells selected for CCR7, without terminally differentiated effector memory CD45RA+ cells. Sequencing was performed with immunoSEQ multiplex PCR; in TCRdb, only in-frame clones are kept and a portion is missing. The table records 750,000 to 1,000,000 clones, 80% to 95% of them present only once. The specimen was naive CD8+ T cells sorted from blood. Receptors were obtained from a man younger than 40 in good health.

This sequence joins TRBV5-1 and TRBJ2-1, with 7 bases identical to TRBD1. Trimming took 2 bases from V and 7 from J; bases not matched to a gene: 9. The CDR3 contains 15 residues. Germline assignment: CDR1 SGHRS and CDR2 YFSETQ. DNA of the CDR3: TGCGCCAGCAGCTTATCAGGGGGACGGGTGAATGAGCAGTTCTTC. As protein: CASSLSGGRVNEQFF.

This sequence joins TRBV12-5 and TRBJ2-1; D tentatively reads TRBD1 or TRBD2 (5 bases each). Trimming stripped 0 bases from V and 2 bases from J, with 17 bases between. This CDR3 has 18 amino acids. Germline CDR1 reads LGHNT; CDR2 reads FRNRAP. In DNA form, the CDR3 reads TGTGCTAGTGGTTTGGTAGAGGGCACGGGGCTCGCCTACAATGAGCAGTTCTTC. This translates into CASGLVEGTGLAYNEQFF.

This rearrangement joins TRBV14 to TRBJ2-5; 12 bases are a match to TRBD2. CDR3 length equals 17 residues. J gave up 1 base and V 4 bases, and 7 bases lay outside the gene matches. Germline loops: CDR1 SGHDN, CDR2 FVKESK. The CDR3 nucleotides are TGTGCCAGCAGCCCCTACCTAGCGGGAGGGCCCCAAGAGACCCAGTACTTC. Translating it yields CASSPYLAGGPQETQYF.

The chain combines TRBV19 with TRBJ2-7; no firm D call. Per germline, CDR1 LNHDA and CDR2 SQIVND (reference sequence). Trimming stripped 3 bases from V and 4 bases from J, with 22 bases between. This CDR3 is built from 17 residues. The chain's CDR3 is CASSIHSSAVAEYEQYF. Here the CDR3 DNA reads TGTGCCAGTAGTATCCATTCGTCCGCGGTAGCCGAATACGAGCAGTACTTC.

The genes are TRBV27 and TRBJ1-1; D is uncertain. The CDR3 runs 15 residues. Between the trimmed V and J ends, which lost 4 bases and 5 bases, there was a span of 17 bases. CDR1 and CDR2 (germline): MNHEY, SMNVEV (reference sequence). The CDR3 coding sequence is TGTGCCAGCAGTTCGGCGGGCGGTCCGGGGACTGAAGCTTTCTTT. It is translated as CASSSAGGPGTEAFF.

The chain carries TRBV15 and TRBJ2-1, with a weak D call TRBD2 (6 bases). Germline values: CDR1 LNHNV, CDR2 YYDKDF (reference sequence). This CDR3 region has 15 residues. Trimming left V 0 bases short and J 3 bases short, with 9 bases between. The CDR3 DNA is TGTGCCACCAGCAGAGATCTCGGGAGCTACAATGAGCAGTTCTTC. Its translation: CATSRDLGSYNEQFF.

This chain connects TRBV5-4 to TRBJ2-2, with D hard to call. CDR3 length: 15 amino acids. V was pared by 2 bases and J by 3 bases, with 11 bases between. Germline assignment: CDR1 SGHNT and CDR2 YYREEE (reference sequence). The CDR3: CASSFASGYTGELFF. In DNA form, the CDR3 reads TGTGCCAGCAGCTTTGCATCTGGTTACACCGGGGAGCTGTTTTTT.

The chain employs TRBV19 and TRBJ2-1; D remains unclear. V was pared by 5 bases and J by 8 bases, with 4 bases between. CDR3 length: 10 residues. Germline lookup yields CDR1 LNHDA and CDR2 SQIVND (reference sequence). CDR3 region: CASSYDEQFF. The CDR3 coding sequence is TGTGCCAGTAGTTATGATGAGCAGTTCTTC.

The rearrangement uses TRBV6-1 and TRBJ2-3, with a possible D match to TRBD1 (7 bases). The CDR3 runs 16 residues. Germline loops: CDR1 MNHNS, CDR2 SASEGT. Trimming took 2 bases from V and 2 from J, leaving 14 bases between them. Here the CDR3 DNA reads TGTGCCAGCAGTGAAAGGGTCAGGGGGGTCACAGATACGCAGTATTTT. Translation gives CASSERVRGVTDTQYF.

The chain has TRBV5-4 and TRBJ2-1, with 10 bases that match TRBD2. The CDR3 is 15 amino acids. V dropped 4 bases and J dropped 6; count of bases not matched to a gene: 7. CDR1 is SGHNT, CDR2 YYREEE, per germline (reference sequence). The CDR3 loop reads CASSQREGRANEQFF. The CDR3 DNA sequence: TGTGCCAGCAGCCAGCGGGAGGGCCGTGCCAATGAGCAGTTCTTC.

This chain uses TRBV2 with TRBJ2-1, with TRBD2 as a possible D gene (7 bases). The CDR3 consists of 13 residues. Trimming took 9 bases from V and 1 from J, leaving 10 bases between them. Germline CDR1 and CDR2: SNHLY and FYNNEI. CDR3 coding DNA: TGTGCCAGAAGGGGGGGATCCTACAATGAGCAGTTCTTC. Translating gives CARRGGSYNEQFF. Using reference TRBV2 and TRBJ2-1 for the parts outside the CDR3, the full variable domain is EPEVTQTPSHQVTQMGQEVILRCVPISNHLYFYWYRQILGQKVEFLVSFYNNEISEKSEIFDDQFSVERPDGSNFTLKIRSTKLEDSAMYFCARRGGSYNEQFFGPGTRLTVL.

This sequence joins TRBV28 and TRBJ2-3, with TRBD2 matching 9 bases. V gave up 5 bases and J gave up 1 base; unmatched junction bases: 10. The CDR3 length is 17 residues. The germline CDR1 and CDR2 sequences are MDHEN and SYDVKM. The CDR3 nucleotides read TGTGCCAGCAGTCAAAAGCGGCGGGAGGGCCGCACAGATACGCAGTATTTT. The encoded protein is CASSQKRREGRTDTQYF. Complete variable domain (other parts from reference TRBV28 and TRBJ2-3): DVKVTQSSRYLVKRTGEKVFLECVQDMDHENMFWYRQDPGLGLRLIYFSYDVKMKEKGDIPEGYSVSREKKERFSLILESASTNQTSMYLCASSQKRREGRTDTQYFGPGTRLTVL.

The chain is built from TRBV4-1 and TRBJ1-1, with TRBD1 matching 8 bases. This CDR3 region has 15 residues. Germline values: CDR1 MGHRA, CDR2 YSYEKL. Trimming cost V 2 bases and J 4 bases; bases outside gene matches: 6. CDR3 sequence reads: CASSQRQGQTTEAFF. The DNA for the CDR3 is TGCGCCAGCAGCCAACGACAGGGGCAGACCACTGAAGCTTTCTTT.

This rearrangement joins TRBV10-1 to TRBJ1-1; D possibly corresponds to TRBD1 (5 bases). V lost 9 bases to trimming and J lost 0 bases, with 11 bases between them. Germline values: CDR1 WNHNN, CDR2 SYGVQD (reference sequence). This CDR3 comprises 13 residues. In DNA, the CDR3 is TGCGCCAGTCCAAAGACAGTGAACACTGAAGCTTTCTTT. This codes for CASPKTVNTEAFF.

The chain couples TRBV19 to TRBJ2-3, with D possibly matching TRBD1 (5 bases). Deletions cut 2 bases from V and 1 base from J, with 19 bases between. Germline V lookup: CDR1 LNHDA, CDR2 SQIVND (reference sequence). The length of the CDR3 is 18 residues. The DNA of the CDR3 is TGTGCCAGTAGTATATTTGCAGGGTTATTGGTCGGCACAGATACGCAGTATTTT. It is translated as CASSIFAGLLVGTDTQYF.

V and J are TRBV11-2 and TRBJ2-6; no reliable D call. The germline CDR1 and CDR2 sequences are SGHAT and FQNNGV. The CDR3 spans 14 residues. V was pared by 5 bases and J by 0 bases, with 5 bases between. DNA of the CDR3: TGTGCCAGCAGCCCGGCCTCTGGGGCCAACGTCCTGACTTTC. Encoded protein: CASSPASGANVLTF.

This clone has a single count. The gene calls are TRBV10-3 and TRBJ2-3; unclear D gene. Trimming took 2 bases from V and 1 from J, leaving 4 bases between them. This CDR3 comprises 13 residues. CDR1 and CDR2 from the germline V gene are ENHRY and SYGVKD. Written as DNA, the CDR3 is TGTGCCATCAGTGAGGGACGCACAGATACGCAGTATTTT. Encoded protein: CAISEGRTDTQYF.

The chain uses TRBV28 and TRBJ2-3, with 13 positions matching TRBD2. The CDR3 loop spans 17 amino acids. Germline-derived CDR1 and CDR2 are MDHEN and SYDVKM. J was trimmed by 4 bases and V by 5 bases; bases with no gene match: 9. CDR3 DNA: TGTGCCAGCAGTGCCGGGACTAGCGGGACGTGGGCAGATACGCAGTATTTT. It encodes CASSAGTSGTWADTQYF.

The V gene is TRBV11-2, the J gene TRBJ2-7, with 10 bases lining up with TRBD2. This CDR3 comprises 15 residues. The J segment lost 4 bases and the V segment lost 1 base, leaving 4 bases of the junction unmatched. Germline lookup yields CDR1 SGHAT and CDR2 FQNNGV. The CDR3 DNA reads TGTGCCAGCAGCTTAGTCCCTAGCGGGAGTTACGAGCAGTACTTC. Amino acids: CASSLVPSGSYEQYF.

The CDR3 spells CASTSGQGHHNEQYF. The CDR3 DNA sequence: TGTGCCAGCACCTCGGGACAGGGACATCACAACGAGCAGTACTTC. The rearrangement uses TRBV28 and TRBJ2-7; TRBD1 matches at 9 bases. The CDR3 consists of 15 residues. V shed 7 bases and J 5 bases; nucleotides not matched to a gene: 12. From germline, CDR1 is MDHEN and CDR2 SYDVKM.

CDR3 in DNA: TGTGCCAGCACCCCAGGGGACAGGCTCAGGGATGAGCAGTTCTTC. It is translated as CASTPGDRLRDEQFF. This chain joins TRBV27 and TRBJ2-1, with 8 nucleotides matching TRBD1. In germline, CDR1 is MNHEY, CDR2 SMNVEV (reference sequence). V trimming: 7 bases; J trimming: 8 bases; junction bases outside the gene matches: 13. CDR3 length: 15 amino acids.

The chain joins TRBV27 to TRBJ2-3; the D gene is possibly TRBD2 (6 bases). This CDR3 is built from 13 residues. V lost 4 bases to trimming and J lost 4 bases, with 9 bases between them. The germline CDR1 and CDR2 sequences are MNHEY and SMNVEV (reference sequence). The CDR3 spells CASSYGGADTQYF. Here the CDR3 DNA reads TGTGCCAGCAGTTATGGAGGGGCAGATACGCAGTATTTT.

The chain uses TRBV5-1 and TRBJ2-3, with 9 bases aligning to TRBD2. The CDR3 loop spans 16 amino acids. Trimming cost V 0 bases and J 6 bases; bases outside gene matches: 8. Looked up from germline, CDR1 is SGHRS and CDR2 is YFSETQ. The CDR3 is CASSLEASGTPDTQYF. CDR3 nucleotides: TGCGCCAGCAGCTTGGAGGCTAGCGGGACCCCGGATACGCAGTATTTT.

The gene calls are TRBV11-2 and TRBJ2-3; D remains ambiguous. The CDR3 consists of 13 residues. In germline, CDR1 is SGHAT, CDR2 FQNNGV. Trimming took 5 bases from V and 3 from J, leaving 9 bases between them. In DNA form, the CDR3 reads TGTGCCAGCAGCATTCTTCAGACAGATACGCAGTATTTT. Its protein is CASSILQTDTQYF. The entire variable domain, with the rest obtained from reference TRBV11-2 and TRBJ2-3, is as follows: EAGVAQSPRYKIIEKRQSVAFWCNPISGHATLYWYQQILGQGPKLLIQFQNNGVVDDSQLPKDRFSAERLKGVDSTLKIQPAKLEDSAVYLCASSILQTDTQYFGPGTRLTVL.

The rearrangement joins TRBV6-6 to TRBJ1-1; D is unresolved. The CDR3 contains 14 residues. The germline gives CDR1 MNHNY, CDR2 SVGAGI (reference sequence). Trimming stripped 2 bases from V and 5 bases from J, with 12 bases between. CDR3 protein: CASSYRMVGTEAFF. Written as DNA, the CDR3 is TGTGCCAGCAGTTACCGGATGGTGGGTACTGAAGCTTTCTTT.